These T cell receptor beta chains were read from a single sample in a study of glioma-infiltrating T cells after dendritic cell vaccination. Assay used: immunoSEQ multiplex PCR; TCRdb lists only in-frame clones, some missing. The sample holds roughly 23,000 clones, around 79% seen once. Material: blood, obtained before dendritic cell vaccination. The receptors were gathered from a human donor with glioblastoma. Both conserved end residues are trimmed from each CDR3.

CDR3 length: 10
V gene: TRBV5-1
CDR3 protein: ASSLGGVSQY

CDR3 length: 12
V gene: TRBV28
CDR3 protein: ASSPGIYNTEAF

CDR3 length: 13
V gene: TRBV21-1
CDR3 protein: ASSTRVLRGNTIY

CDR3 length: 13
V gene: TRBV5-4
CDR3 protein: ASSWGQGVNTEAF

CDR3 length: 13
V gene: TRBV9
CDR3 protein: ASSVVTGGPDEQF

CDR3 length: 13
V gene: TRBV11-3
CDR3 protein: ASSQAPGLAYEQY

CDR3 length: 12
V gene: TRBV5-4
CDR3 protein: ASSGWTASYGYT

CDR3 length: 12
V gene: TRBV7-6
CDR3 protein: ASGPGGYSYEQY

CDR3 length: 11
V gene: TRBV5-6
CDR3 protein: ASSGTANNEQF

CDR3 length: 11
V gene: TRBV28
CDR3 protein: ASSLFGNQPQH

CDR3 length: 15
V gene: TRBV7-3
CDR3 protein: ASSPMGPRSGANVLT

CDR3 length: 10
V gene: TRBV7-9
CDR3 protein: ASSPSYEKLF

CDR3 length: 18
V gene: TRBV19
CDR3 protein: ASSGGGTSGRPSSYNEQF

CDR3 length: 9
V gene: TRBV29-1
CDR3 protein: SSRWNTEAF

CDR3 length: 11
V gene: TRBV30
CDR3 protein: AWISDSDTEAF

CDR3 length: 12
V gene: TRBV5-1
CDR3 protein: ASSSDREVTEAF

CDR3 length: 14
V gene: TRBV11-2
CDR3 protein: ASSLGPPGSNQPQH

CDR3 length: 13
V gene: TRBV9
CDR3 protein: ASSDRDRGEDTQY

CDR3 length: 12
V gene: TRBV6-5
CDR3 protein: ASSSGDRSYEQY

CDR3 length: 15
V gene: TRBV5-1
CDR3 protein: ASSPGEAGGESDTQY

CDR3 length: 17
V gene: TRBV14
CDR3 protein: ASSQIKAGTSASTDTQY

CDR3 length: 14
V gene: TRBV5-6
CDR3 protein: ASSSDREDGNYGYT

CDR3 length: 12
V gene: TRBV7-2
CDR3 protein: ASSRTSGSGEQF

CDR3 length: 11
V gene: TRBV10-2
CDR3 protein: ASSGQLPHEQY

CDR3 length: 14
V gene: TRBV19
CDR3 protein: ASTSRASGSPYEQY

CDR3 length: 14
V gene: TRBV9
CDR3 protein: ASSVVVSPNTGELF

CDR3 length: 11
V gene: TRBV6-1
CDR3 protein: ASSPRLGNTIY

CDR3 length: 12
V gene: TRBV30
CDR3 protein: AWSPPRGHEKLF

CDR3 length: 16
V gene: TRBV13
CDR3 protein: ASSLRGAWSSGANVLT

CDR3 length: 11
V gene: TRBV7-8
CDR3 protein: ASSFRFLEELF

CDR3 length: 12
V gene: TRBV7-2
CDR3 protein: ASSLSTGNQPQH

CDR3 length: 13
V gene: TRBV5-4
CDR3 protein: ASSLDLTRAAEAF

CDR3 length: 11
V gene: TRBV10-3
CDR3 protein: ALQKTGAPGYT

CDR3 length: 14
V gene: TRBV13
CDR3 protein: ASSRPPRQGYNEQF

CDR3 length: 14
V gene: TRBV6-4
CDR3 protein: ASSYSPGNAVNEQY

CDR3 length: 12
V gene: TRBV18
CDR3 protein: ASILGQGAHEQY

CDR3 length: 15
V gene: TRBV9
CDR3 protein: ASSVGSGGTSYNEQF

CDR3 length: 12
V gene: TRBV2
CDR3 protein: ASSEWGGTYEQY

CDR3 length: 13
V gene: TRBV19
CDR3 protein: ASRLALAGGETQY

CDR3 length: 13
V gene: TRBV7-2
CDR3 protein: ASSLETSPAETQY

CDR3 length: 13
V gene: TRBV29-1
CDR3 protein: SVERAGGLQETQY

CDR3 length: 13
V gene: TRBV29-1
CDR3 protein: SAVLPTSSKNIQY